The rows below give T cell receptor beta chains drawn from one sample of a study of T cell changes during pregnancy in multiple sclerosis. The protocol was immunoSEQ multiplex PCR, while the TCRdb copy is restricted to in-frame clones and leaves out a portion. The sample lists about 80,000 clones, 92% occurring once. The specimen was peripheral blood, collected before pregnancy. These TCRs come from a female donor with multiple sclerosis, enrolled in a pregnancy study. Both conserved end residues are trimmed from each CDR3. Clone size is stated in some rows and not others, as once, few, many or a class when expanded.

j_gene: TRBJ1-2
abundance: NA
len: 12
v_gene: TRBV10-3
CDR3aa: AITRTGGNYGYT

j_gene: TRBJ1-1
abundance: once
len: 13
v_gene: TRBV19
CDR3aa: ASSPLGGAGTEAF

j_gene: TRBJ1-1
abundance: NA
len: 12
v_gene: TRBV9
CDR3aa: ASSVGGTNTEAF

j_gene: TRBJ2-1
abundance: NA
len: 10
v_gene: TRBV2
CDR3aa: ASGAGLNEQF

j_gene: TRBJ1-1
abundance: NA
len: 13
v_gene: TRBV7-9
CDR3aa: ASSPRVRVNTEAF

j_gene: TRBJ1-4
abundance: NA
len: 13
v_gene: TRBV7-9
CDR3aa: ASSLGTGQEEKLF

j_gene: TRBJ2-7
abundance: NA
len: 10
v_gene: TRBV13
CDR3aa: ASSPVRGEQY

j_gene: TRBJ1-5
abundance: NA
len: 13
v_gene: TRBV15
CDR3aa: ATSRVGGGNQPQH

j_gene: TRBJ2-2
abundance: NA
len: 16
v_gene: TRBV5-4
CDR3aa: ASSLELLAGGRNGELF

j_gene: TRBJ1-5
abundance: NA
len: 13
v_gene: TRBV4-1
CDR3aa: ASSQLTASGQPQH

j_gene: TRBJ2-7
abundance: NA
len: 13
v_gene: TRBV7-9
CDR3aa: ASSMGQGNSYEQY

j_gene: TRBJ1-1
abundance: once
len: 11
v_gene: TRBV5-4
CDR3aa: ASSLGRNTEAF

j_gene: TRBJ2-2
abundance: NA
len: 9
v_gene: TRBV30
CDR3aa: ASTGGGELF

j_gene: TRBJ1-1
abundance: NA
len: 12
v_gene: TRBV12-5
CDR3aa: ASGFHRGATEAF

j_gene: TRBJ2-3
abundance: NA
len: 12
v_gene: TRBV9
CDR3aa: ASSGRHGTDTQY

j_gene: TRBJ2-3
abundance: NA
len: 14
v_gene: TRBV18
CDR3aa: ASSPRDRDGKDTQY

j_gene: TRBJ1-1
abundance: NA
len: 12
v_gene: TRBV2
CDR3aa: ASSAPSQVAEAF

j_gene: TRBJ1-1
abundance: NA
len: 11
v_gene: TRBV9
CDR3aa: ASSLGHFTEAF

j_gene: TRBJ2-3
abundance: NA
len: 11
v_gene: TRBV29-1
CDR3aa: SASGGPKDTQY

j_gene: TRBJ2-5
abundance: NA
len: 11
v_gene: TRBV9
CDR3aa: ASSVDRGETQY

j_gene: TRBJ2-7
abundance: NA
len: 12
v_gene: TRBV5-1
CDR3aa: ASSTTSGTYEQY

j_gene: TRBJ2-7
abundance: NA
len: 12
v_gene: TRBV14
CDR3aa: ASSLGQGIHEQY

j_gene: TRBJ2-1
abundance: NA
len: 13
v_gene: TRBV27
CDR3aa: ASTRTLSSYNEQF

j_gene: TRBJ2-2
abundance: NA
len: 14
v_gene: TRBV30
CDR3aa: AWSVRLAGRTGELF

j_gene: TRBJ2-1
abundance: NA
len: 12
v_gene: TRBV5-1
CDR3aa: ASSLAGTSNEQF

j_gene: TRBJ1-6
abundance: NA
len: 13
v_gene: TRBV15
CDR3aa: ATSPEPTPLSPLH

j_gene: TRBJ2-3
abundance: NA
len: 13
v_gene: TRBV7-6
CDR3aa: ASCPTGTGTDTQY

j_gene: TRBJ1-1
abundance: NA
len: 9
v_gene: TRBV20-1
CDR3aa: SAEQGAITF

j_gene: TRBJ1-1
abundance: NA
len: 11
v_gene: TRBV29-1
CDR3aa: SVPGGKGTEAF

j_gene: TRBJ1-2
abundance: NA
len: 12
v_gene: TRBV29-1
CDR3aa: SVSLSGGRGGYT

j_gene: TRBJ2-3
abundance: once
len: 11
v_gene: TRBV10-3
CDR3aa: AISESAADTQY

j_gene: TRBJ1-1
abundance: NA
len: 11
v_gene: TRBV7-9
CDR3aa: ASSSGGNTEAF

j_gene: TRBJ2-1
abundance: NA
len: 9
v_gene: TRBV19
CDR3aa: ASRRDNEQF

j_gene: TRBJ2-3
abundance: NA
len: 12
v_gene: TRBV19
CDR3aa: ASASGTSGGAQY

j_gene: TRBJ1-6
abundance: NA
len: 12
v_gene: TRBV15
CDR3aa: ATSREVGSGPLH

j_gene: TRBJ2-1
abundance: NA
len: 12
v_gene: TRBV25-1
CDR3aa: ASSGRAWVNEQF

j_gene: TRBJ2-5
abundance: once
len: 14
v_gene: TRBV7-8
CDR3aa: ASSSPEGGSQETQY

j_gene: TRBJ2-4
abundance: NA
len: 10
v_gene: TRBV5-1
CDR3aa: ASSLDSVIQY

j_gene: TRBJ2-7
abundance: once
len: 12
v_gene: TRBV5-4
CDR3aa: ASSLYTQSDEQY